This TCR beta chain was profiled in a study of blood T cell repertoires in COVID-19. Per the original data handling: Reference gene primer amplification gave nucleated cell count estimates. The data were produced by immunoSEQ multiplex PCR, yet TCRdb's version contains in-frame clones alone and is incomplete. The DNA was the basis for D and trimming; V, J and clone size are from that table. The sample holds about 120,000 clones, 70% to 90% seen once. Germline V lookup: CDR1 SNHLY, CDR2 FYNNEI. The CDR3 is 15 amino acids. Losses at the gene ends were 8 bases for V and 4 bases for J; bases not matched to a gene: 10.

The receptor comes from a human donor in a cohort sampled during active COVID-19. Sequenced sample: peripheral blood. This chain uses TRBV2 with TRBJ1-2; TRBD1 aligns across 10 bases. The CDR3 here is CASGGTGELVYGYTF. For the CDR3, the DNA is TGTGCCAGCGGGGGGACAGGGGAGCTAGTCTATGGCTACACCTTC.